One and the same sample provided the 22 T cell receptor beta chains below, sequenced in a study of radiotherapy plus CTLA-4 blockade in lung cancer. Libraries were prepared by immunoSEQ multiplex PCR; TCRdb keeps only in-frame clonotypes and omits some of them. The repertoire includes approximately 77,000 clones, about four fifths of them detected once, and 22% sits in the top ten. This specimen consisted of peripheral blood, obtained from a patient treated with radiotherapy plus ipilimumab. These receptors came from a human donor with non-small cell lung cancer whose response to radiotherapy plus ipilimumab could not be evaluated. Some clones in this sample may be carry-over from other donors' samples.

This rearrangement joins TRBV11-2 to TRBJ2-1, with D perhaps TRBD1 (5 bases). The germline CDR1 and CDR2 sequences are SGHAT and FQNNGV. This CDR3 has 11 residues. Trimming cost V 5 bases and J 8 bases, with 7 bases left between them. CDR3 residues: CASSQGYEQFF. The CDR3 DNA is TGTGCCAGCAGCCAGGGCTATGAGCAGTTCTTC.

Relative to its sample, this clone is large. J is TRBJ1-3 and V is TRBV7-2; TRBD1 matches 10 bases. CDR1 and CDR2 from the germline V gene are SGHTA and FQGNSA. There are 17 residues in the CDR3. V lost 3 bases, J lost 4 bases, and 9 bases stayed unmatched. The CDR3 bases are TGTGCCAGCAGCTTGTACTCTGGGACAGGGGCGGGAAACACCATATATTTT. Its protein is CASSLYSGTGAGNTIYF.

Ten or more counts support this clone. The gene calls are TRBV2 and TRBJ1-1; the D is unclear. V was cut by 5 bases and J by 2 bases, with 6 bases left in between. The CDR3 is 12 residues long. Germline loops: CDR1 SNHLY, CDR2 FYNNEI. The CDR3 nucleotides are TGTGCCAGCAGTTCAGATAACACTGAAGCTTTCTTT. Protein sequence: CASSSDNTEAFF.

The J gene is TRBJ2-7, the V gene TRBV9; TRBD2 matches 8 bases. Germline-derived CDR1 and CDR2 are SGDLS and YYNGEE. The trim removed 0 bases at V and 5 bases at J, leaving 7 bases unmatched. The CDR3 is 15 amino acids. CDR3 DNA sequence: TGTGCCAGCAGCGTAGTATCGGGGGGGCCCAACGAGCAGTACTTC. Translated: CASSVVSGGPNEQYF.

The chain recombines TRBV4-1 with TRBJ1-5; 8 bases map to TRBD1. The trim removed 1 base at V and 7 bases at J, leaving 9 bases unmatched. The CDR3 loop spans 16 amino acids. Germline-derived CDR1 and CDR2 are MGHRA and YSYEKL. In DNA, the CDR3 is TGCGCCAGCAGCCAAGGGGTCAGGGGGCTTGAGCAGCCCCAGCATTTT. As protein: CASSQGVRGLEQPQHF.

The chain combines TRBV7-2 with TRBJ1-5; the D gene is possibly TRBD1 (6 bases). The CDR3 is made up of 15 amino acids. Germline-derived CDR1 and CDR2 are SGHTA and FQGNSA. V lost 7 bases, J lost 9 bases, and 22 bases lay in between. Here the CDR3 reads CASTPGTGRGGPQHF. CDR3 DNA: TGTGCCAGCACCCCCGGAACCGGTAGGGGGGGGCCCCAGCATTTT.

CDR3: CASSYPTGNYGYTF. The CDR3 DNA reads TGTGCCAGCAGTTACCCGACAGGGAACTATGGCTACACCTTC. This chain uses TRBV6-6 with TRBJ1-2; TRBD1 matches 7 bases. The CDR3 consists of 14 residues. Germline V CDR1 and CDR2: MNHNY, SVGAGI (reference sequence). Trimming cost V 2 bases and J 2 bases; bases outside gene matches: 2.

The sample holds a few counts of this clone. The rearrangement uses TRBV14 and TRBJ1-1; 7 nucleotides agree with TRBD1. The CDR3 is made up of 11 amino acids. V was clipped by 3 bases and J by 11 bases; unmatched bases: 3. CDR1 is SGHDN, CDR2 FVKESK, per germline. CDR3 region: CASSQTGYAFF. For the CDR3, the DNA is TGTGCCAGCAGCCAGACAGGGTATGCTTTCTTT. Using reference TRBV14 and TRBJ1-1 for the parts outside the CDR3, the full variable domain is EAGVTQFPSHSVIEKGQTVTLRCDPISGHDNLYWYRRVMGKEIKFLLHFVKESKQDESGMPNNRFLAERTGGTYSTLKVQPAELEDSGVYFCASSQTGYAFFGQGTRLTVV.

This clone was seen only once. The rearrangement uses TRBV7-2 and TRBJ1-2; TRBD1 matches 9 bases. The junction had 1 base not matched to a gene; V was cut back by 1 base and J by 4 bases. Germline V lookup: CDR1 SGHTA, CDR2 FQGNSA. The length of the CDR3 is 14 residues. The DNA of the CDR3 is TGTGCCAGCAGCTTAGGGGGACAGGGCTATGGCTACACCTTC. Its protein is CASSLGGQGYGYTF.

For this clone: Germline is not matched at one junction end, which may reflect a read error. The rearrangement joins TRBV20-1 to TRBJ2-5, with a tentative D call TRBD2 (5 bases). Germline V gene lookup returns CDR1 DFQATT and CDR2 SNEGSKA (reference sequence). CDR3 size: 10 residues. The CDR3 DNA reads TGCAGTGCTAGAGGGGAGACCCAGCACTTC. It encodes CSARGETQHF.

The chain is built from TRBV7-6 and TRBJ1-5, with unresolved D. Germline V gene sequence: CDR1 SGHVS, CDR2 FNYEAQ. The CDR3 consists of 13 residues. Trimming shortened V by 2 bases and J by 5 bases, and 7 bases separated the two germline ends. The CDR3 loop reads CASSLHRDQPQHF. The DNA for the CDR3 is TGTGCCAGCAGCTTACACCGAGATCAGCCCCAGCATTTT.

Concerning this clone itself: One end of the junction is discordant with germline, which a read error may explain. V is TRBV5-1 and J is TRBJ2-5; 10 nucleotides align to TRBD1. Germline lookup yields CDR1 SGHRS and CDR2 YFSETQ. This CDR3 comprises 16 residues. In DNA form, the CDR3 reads TGCGCCAGCAGCTTGGGGGGACAGGGGTTCCAAGAGACCCAGCACTTC. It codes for CASSLGGQGFQETQHF.

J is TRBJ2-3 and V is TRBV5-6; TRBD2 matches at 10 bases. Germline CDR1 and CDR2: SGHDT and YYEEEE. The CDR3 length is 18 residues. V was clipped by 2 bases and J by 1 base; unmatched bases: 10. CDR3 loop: CASSFSLAGARGTDTQYF. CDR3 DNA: TGTGCCAGCAGCTTTAGCCTAGCGGGGGCACGGGGCACAGATACGCAGTATTTT.

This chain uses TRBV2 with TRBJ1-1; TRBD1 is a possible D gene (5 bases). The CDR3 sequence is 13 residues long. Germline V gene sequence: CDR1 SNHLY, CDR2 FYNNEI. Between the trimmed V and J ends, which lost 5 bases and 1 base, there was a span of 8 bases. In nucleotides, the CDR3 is TGTGCCAGCAGTAGCCAGGGGAACACTGAAGCTTTCTTT. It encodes CASSSQGNTEAFF. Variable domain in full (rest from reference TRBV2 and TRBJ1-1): EPEVTQTPSHQVTQMGQEVILRCVPISNHLYFYWYRQILGQKVEFLVSFYNNEISEKSEIFDDQFSVERPDGSNFTLKIRSTKLEDSAMYFCASSSQGNTEAFFGQGTRLTVV.

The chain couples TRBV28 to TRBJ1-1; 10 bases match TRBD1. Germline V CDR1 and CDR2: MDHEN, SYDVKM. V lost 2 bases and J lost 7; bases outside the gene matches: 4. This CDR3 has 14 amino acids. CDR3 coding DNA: TGTGCCAGCAGTTTACTGGGACAGGGGAGTGAAGCTTTCTTT. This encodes CASSLLGQGSEAFF.

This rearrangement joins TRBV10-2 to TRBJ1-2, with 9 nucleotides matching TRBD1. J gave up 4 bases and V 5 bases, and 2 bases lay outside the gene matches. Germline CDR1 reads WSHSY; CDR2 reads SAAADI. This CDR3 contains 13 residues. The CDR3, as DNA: TGCGCCAGCAGTACAGGGGGCGTCTATGGCTACACCTTC. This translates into CASSTGGVYGYTF.

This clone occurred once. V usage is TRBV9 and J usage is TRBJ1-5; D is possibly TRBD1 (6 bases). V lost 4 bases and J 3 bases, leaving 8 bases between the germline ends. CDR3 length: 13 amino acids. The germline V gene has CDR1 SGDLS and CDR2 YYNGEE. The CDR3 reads CASSRDTNQPQHF. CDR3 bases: TGTGCCAGCAGCCGGGACACCAATCAGCCCCAGCATTTT.

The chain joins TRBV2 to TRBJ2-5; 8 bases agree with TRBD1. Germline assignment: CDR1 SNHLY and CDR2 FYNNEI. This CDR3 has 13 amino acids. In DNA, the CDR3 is TGTGCTGGGGGTACAGGCCTACAGGGGGACCAGTACTTC. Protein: CAGGTGLQGDQYF.

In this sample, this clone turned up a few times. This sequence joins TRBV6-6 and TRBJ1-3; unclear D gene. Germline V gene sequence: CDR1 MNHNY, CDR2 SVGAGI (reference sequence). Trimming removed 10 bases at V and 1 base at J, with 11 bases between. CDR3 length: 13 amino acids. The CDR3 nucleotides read TGTGCCAACTCGGCGGGATCTGGAAACACCATATATTTT. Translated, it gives CANSAGSGNTIYF.

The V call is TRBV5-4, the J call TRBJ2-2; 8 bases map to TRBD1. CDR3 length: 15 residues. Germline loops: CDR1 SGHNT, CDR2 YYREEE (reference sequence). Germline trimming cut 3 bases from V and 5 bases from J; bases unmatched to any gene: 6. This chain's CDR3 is CASSSQGAQTGELFF. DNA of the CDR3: TGTGCCAGCAGCTCTCAGGGGGCGCAAACCGGGGAGCTGTTTTTT.

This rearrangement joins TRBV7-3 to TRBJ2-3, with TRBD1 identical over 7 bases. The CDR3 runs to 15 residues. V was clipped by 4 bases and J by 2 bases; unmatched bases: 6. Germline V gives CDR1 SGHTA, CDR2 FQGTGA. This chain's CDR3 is CASSSTGQATDTQYF. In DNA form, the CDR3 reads TGTGCCAGCAGCTCGACTGGACAGGCCACAGATACGCAGTATTTT.

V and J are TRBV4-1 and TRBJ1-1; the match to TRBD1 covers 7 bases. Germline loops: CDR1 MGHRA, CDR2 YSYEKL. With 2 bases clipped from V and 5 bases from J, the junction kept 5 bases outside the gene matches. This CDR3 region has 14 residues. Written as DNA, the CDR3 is TGCGCCAGCAGCCAACAGGGACAGTGGACTGAAGCTTTCTTT. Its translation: CASSQQGQWTEAFF.